This TCR beta chain was observed in a study of cytomegalovirus exposure and HLA in healthy donors. Both 60 Vbeta primers and 13 Jbeta primers went into the PCR. Some clones are missing from TCRdb's copy, which holds only in-frame ones; the method was immunoSEQ multiplex PCR. The sample shows approximately 150,000 clones, around 83% of them seen only once. Findings and caveats of the study: The availability of immune exposure information extended only to CMV serostatus. In an earlier analysis, about 87% or about 30%: the productive usage of most TCR beta V segments.

Comments on this clone: The antigen is unknown.

CDR3 length: 14 residues. With V trimmed by 5 bases and J by 1 base, 3 bases remained unmatched. CDR1 and CDR2 from the germline V gene are MDHEN and SYDVKM. This sequence joins TRBV28 and TRBJ2-7; 9 bases are shared with TRBD1. This receptor was obtained from a middle-aged man in good health and CMV-seropositive. Material: PBMCs. The CDR3 protein is CASSPTGGSYEQYF. CDR3 nucleotides: TGTGCCAGCAGTCCGACAGGGGGGTCCTACGAGCAGTACTTC.